This T cell receptor beta chain was sequenced in a study of T cell responses to AZD1222 COVID-19 vaccine. In the study overall: Analyses pooled second doses at about 4 or about 12 weeks.

Profiled with immunoSEQ multiplex PCR; TCRdb holds only in-frame clones, not every one. The data show 130,000 or so clones, approximately 85% seen once. On this clone itself: Its antigen remains unknown.

Study-level findings and limits: A reported finding is that nearly half of spike-specific TCRs target unmutated variant regions. Females outnumbered males among donors, who were mostly white British; clonal diversity was possibly underestimated.

V dropped 6 bases and J dropped 2; count of bases not matched to a gene: 12. The CDR3 has 16 residues. Germline V gives CDR1 PRHDT, CDR2 FYEKMQ (reference sequence). Sequencing was performed on peripheral blood, taken on day 0 of AZD1222 vaccination. This receptor was obtained from an adult in good health. This rearrangement joins TRBV13 to TRBJ1-1; 7 nucleotides line up with TRBD1. In nucleotides, the CDR3 is TGTGCCAGCAGGGACAGGCATGGGGCCCACAACACTGAAGCTTTCTTT. Translation: CASRDRHGAHNTEAFF.